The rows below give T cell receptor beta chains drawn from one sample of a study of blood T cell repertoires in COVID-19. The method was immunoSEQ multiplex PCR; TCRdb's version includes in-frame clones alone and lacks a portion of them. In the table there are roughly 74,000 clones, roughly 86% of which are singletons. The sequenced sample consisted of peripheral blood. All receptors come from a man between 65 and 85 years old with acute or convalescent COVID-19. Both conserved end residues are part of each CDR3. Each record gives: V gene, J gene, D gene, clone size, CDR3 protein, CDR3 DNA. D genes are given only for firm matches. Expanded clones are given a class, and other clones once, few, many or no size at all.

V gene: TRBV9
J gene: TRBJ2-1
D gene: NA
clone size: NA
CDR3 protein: CTNSGGFYNEQFF
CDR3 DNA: TGTACGAATAGCGGAGGTTTCTACAATGAGCAGTTCTTC

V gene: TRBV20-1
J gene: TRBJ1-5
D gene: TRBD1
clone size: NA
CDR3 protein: CSASPGQGISNQPQHF
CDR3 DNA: TGCAGTGCGAGTCCGGGACAGGGTATCAGCAATCAGCCCCAGCATTTT

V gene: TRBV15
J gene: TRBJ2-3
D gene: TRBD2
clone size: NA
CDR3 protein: CATSDSGATDTQYF
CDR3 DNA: TGTGCCACCAGCGATAGCGGGGCTACAGATACGCAGTATTTT

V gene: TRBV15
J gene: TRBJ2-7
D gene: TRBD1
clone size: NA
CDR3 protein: CATSNRDRGYYEQYF
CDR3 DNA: TGTGCCACCAGCAACCGGGACAGGGGTTACTACGAGCAGTACTTC

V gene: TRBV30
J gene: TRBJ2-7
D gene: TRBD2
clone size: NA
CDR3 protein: CAWSGTSVGEQYF
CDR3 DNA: TGTGCCTGGAGCGGGACTAGCGTAGGGGAGCAGTACTTC

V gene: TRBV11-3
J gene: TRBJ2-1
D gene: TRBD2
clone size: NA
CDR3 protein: CASSLRGGLGSRLFF
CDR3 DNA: TGTGCCAGCAGCCTGCGGGGGGGCCTCGGATCGCGACTATTCTTC

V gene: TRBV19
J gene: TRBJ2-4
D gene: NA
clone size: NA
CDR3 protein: CASSIFRDTKNIQYF
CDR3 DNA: TGTGCCAGTAGTATTTTCAGGGACACCAAAAACATTCAGTACTTC

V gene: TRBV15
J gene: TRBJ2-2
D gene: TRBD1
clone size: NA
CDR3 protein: CATSRAGGQGGRELFF
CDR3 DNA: TGTGCCACCAGCAGAGCCGGGGGACAGGGTGGGCGGGAGCTGTTTTTT

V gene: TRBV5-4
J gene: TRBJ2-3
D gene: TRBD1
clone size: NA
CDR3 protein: CASSPGTGARDTQYF
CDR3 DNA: TGTGCCAGCAGCCCCGGGACAGGGGCGAGAGATACGCAGTATTTT

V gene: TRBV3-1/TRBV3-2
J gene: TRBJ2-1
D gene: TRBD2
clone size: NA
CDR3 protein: CASSQLAGYEQFF
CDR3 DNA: TGTGCCAGCAGCCAGCTAGCGGGCTATGAGCAGTTCTTC

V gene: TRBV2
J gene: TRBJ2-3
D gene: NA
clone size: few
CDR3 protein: CASSEPFLPTQYF
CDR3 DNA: TGTGCCAGCAGTGAACCTTTCCTACCTACGCAGTATTTT

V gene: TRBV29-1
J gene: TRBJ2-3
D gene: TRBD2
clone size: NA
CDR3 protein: CSVDPGLAGGWSSTDTQYF
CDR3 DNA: TGCAGCGTTGATCCCGGACTAGCGGGGGGATGGAGTAGCACAGATACGCAGTATTTT

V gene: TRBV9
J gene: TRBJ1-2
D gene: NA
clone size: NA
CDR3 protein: CASSPSTGFNYGYTF
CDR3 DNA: TGTGCCAGCAGCCCAAGTACAGGTTTCAACTATGGCTACACCTTC

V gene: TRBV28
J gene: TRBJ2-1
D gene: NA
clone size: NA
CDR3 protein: CASSLYRESPYNEQFF
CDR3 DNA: TGTGCCAGCAGTCTTTACAGGGAATCTCCCTACAATGAGCAGTTCTTC

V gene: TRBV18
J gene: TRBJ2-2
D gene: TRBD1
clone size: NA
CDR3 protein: CASSPRGQGRTGELFF
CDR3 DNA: TGTGCCAGCTCACCACGGGGACAGGGCCGCACCGGGGAGCTGTTTTTT

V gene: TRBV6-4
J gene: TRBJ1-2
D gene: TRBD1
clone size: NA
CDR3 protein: CASSDEGGAGGYTF
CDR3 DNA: TGTGCCAGCAGTGACGAAGGGGGCGCGGGTGGCTACACCTTC

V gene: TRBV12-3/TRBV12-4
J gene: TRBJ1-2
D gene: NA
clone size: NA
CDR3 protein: CASSLVSNYGYTF
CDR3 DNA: TGTGCCAGCAGTTTGGTCAGTAACTATGGCTACACCTTC

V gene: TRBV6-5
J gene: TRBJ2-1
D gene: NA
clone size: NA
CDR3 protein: CASSHARVPYNEQFF
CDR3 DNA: TGTGCCAGCAGCCACGCACGGGTCCCCTACAATGAGCAGTTCTTC

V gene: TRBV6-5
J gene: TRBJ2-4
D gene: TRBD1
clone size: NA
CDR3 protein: CASRKGQGAGYIQYF
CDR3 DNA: TGTGCCAGCAGAAAGGGACAGGGGGCTGGTTACATTCAGTACTTC

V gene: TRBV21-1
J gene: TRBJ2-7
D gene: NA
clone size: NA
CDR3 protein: CASSKPVGLAGAYEQYF
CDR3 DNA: TGTGCCAGCAGCAAACCCGTGGGACTAGCGGGGGCCTACGAGCAGTACTTC

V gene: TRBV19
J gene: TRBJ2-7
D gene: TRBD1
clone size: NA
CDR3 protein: CASSRAGTGVDEQYF
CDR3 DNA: TGTGCCAGTAGTAGGGCCGGGACAGGGGTTGACGAGCAGTACTTC

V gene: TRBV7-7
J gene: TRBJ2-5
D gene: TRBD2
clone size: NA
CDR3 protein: CASSWGLAGAGRETQYF
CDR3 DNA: TGTGCTAGCAGCTGGGGACTAGCGGGGGCGGGTCGGGAGACCCAGTACTTC

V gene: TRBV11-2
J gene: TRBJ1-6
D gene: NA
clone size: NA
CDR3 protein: CASSRPGDSPLHF
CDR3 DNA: TGTGCCAGCAGCCGACCGGGTGATTCACCCCTCCACTTT

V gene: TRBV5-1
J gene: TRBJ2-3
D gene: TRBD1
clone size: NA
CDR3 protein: CASSTRTGSDTQYF
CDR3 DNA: TGCGCCAGCAGCACCCGGACAGGGTCAGATACGCAGTATTTT

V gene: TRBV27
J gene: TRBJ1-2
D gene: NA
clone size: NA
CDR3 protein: CASTPRPGGYGYTF
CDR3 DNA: TGTGCCAGCACCCCCAGGCCTGGAGGATATGGCTACACCTTC

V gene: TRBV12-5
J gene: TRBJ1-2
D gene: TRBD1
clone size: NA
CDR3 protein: CASGLAQQGMVGGYTF
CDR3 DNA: TGTGCTAGTGGTTTGGCACAACAGGGGATGGTTGGGGGCTACACCTTC

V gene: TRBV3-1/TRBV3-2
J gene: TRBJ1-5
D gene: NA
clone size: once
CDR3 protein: CASSQGDTGNQPQHF
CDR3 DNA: TGTGCCAGCAGCCAAGGGGACACGGGCAATCAGCCCCAGCATTTT

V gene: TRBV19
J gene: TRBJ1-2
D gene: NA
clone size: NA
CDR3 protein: CASATRDKLNGYTF
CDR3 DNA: TGTGCCAGCGCGACCCGGGACAAGCTAAATGGCTACACCTTC

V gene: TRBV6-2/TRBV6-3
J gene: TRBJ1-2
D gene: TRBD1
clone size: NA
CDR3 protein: CASSPGQHYGYTF
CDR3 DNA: TGTGCCAGCAGCCCGGGACAGCACTATGGCTACACCTTC

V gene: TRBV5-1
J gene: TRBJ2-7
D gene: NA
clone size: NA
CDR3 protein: CASSFRPGSYEQYF
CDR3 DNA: TGCGCCAGCAGCTTTAGGCCTGGGAGCTACGAGCAGTACTTC

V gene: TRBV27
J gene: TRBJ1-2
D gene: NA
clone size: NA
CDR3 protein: CASSSPSQSHGYTF
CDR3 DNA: TGTGCCAGCAGTTCTCCCTCCCAGTCCCATGGCTACACCTTC

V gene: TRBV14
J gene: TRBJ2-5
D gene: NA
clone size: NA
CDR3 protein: CASSHQLLGGQETQYF
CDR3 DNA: TGTGCCAGCAGCCACCAACTCCTTGGAGGGCAGGAGACCCAGTACTTC

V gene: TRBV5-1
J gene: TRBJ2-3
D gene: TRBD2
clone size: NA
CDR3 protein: CASSLETSADTQYF
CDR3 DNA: TGCGCCAGCAGCTTGGAGACTAGCGCAGATACGCAGTATTTT

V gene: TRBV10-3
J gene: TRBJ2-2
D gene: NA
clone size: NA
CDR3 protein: CAAGSLGPGELFF
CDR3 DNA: TGTGCCGCGGGTTCGCTGGGCCCCGGGGAGCTGTTTTTT

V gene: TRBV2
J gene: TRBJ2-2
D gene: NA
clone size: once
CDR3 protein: CASSRENTGELFF
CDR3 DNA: TGTGCCAGCAGTCGGGAGAACACCGGGGAGCTGTTTTTT

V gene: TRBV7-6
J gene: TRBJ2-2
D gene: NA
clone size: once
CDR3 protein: CASSLVLAVNTGELFF
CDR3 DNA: TGTGCCAGCAGCTTAGTTCTGGCAGTTAACACCGGGGAGCTGTTTTTT

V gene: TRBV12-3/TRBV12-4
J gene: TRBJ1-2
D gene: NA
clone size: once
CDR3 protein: CASSLGRQYGYTF
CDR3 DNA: TGTGCCAGCAGTTTAGGGAGACAGTATGGCTACACCTTC

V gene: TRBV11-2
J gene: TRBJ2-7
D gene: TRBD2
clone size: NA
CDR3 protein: CASSPRLAGPSYEQYF
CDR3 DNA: TGTGCCAGCAGCCCTAGACTAGCGGGACCCTCCTACGAGCAGTACTTC

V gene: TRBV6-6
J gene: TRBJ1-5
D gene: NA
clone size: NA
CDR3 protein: CASSYSGGTGNQPQHF
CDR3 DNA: TGTGCCAGCAGTTACTCGGGAGGGACCGGCAATCAGCCCCAGCATTTT

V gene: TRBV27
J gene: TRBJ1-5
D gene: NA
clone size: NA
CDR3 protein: CASSLYGYGGGNSNQPQHF
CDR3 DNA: TGTGCCAGCAGTTTGTATGGGTATGGGGGGGGGAATAGCAATCAGCCCCAGCATTTT

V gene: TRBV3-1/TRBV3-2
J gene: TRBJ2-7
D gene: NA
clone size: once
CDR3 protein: CASSQDPRASYEQYF
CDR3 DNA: TGTGCCAGCAGCCAAGATCCCAGGGCCTCCTACGAGCAGTACTTC

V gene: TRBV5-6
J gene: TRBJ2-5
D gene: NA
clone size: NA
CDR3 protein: CASSLPGGIQETQYF
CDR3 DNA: TGTGCCAGCAGCTTGCCCGGGGGAATCCAAGAGACCCAGTACTTC

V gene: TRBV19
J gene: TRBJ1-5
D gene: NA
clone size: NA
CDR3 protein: CASMAFNQPQHF
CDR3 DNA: TGTGCCAGTATGGCCTTCAATCAGCCCCAGCATTTT

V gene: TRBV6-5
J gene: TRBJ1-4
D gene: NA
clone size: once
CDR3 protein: CASRREGSTNEKLFF
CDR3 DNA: TGTGCCAGCCGGCGAGAGGGATCAACTAATGAAAAACTGTTTTTT

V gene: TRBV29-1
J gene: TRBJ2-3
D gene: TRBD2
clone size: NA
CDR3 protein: CSVGGLGPDTQYF
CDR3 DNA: TGCAGCGTTGGGGGACTAGGGCCAGATACGCAGTATTTT

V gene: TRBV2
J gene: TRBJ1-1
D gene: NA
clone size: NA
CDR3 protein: CASSRNTEAFF
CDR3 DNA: TGTGCCAGCAGCCGGAACACTGAAGCTTTCTTT

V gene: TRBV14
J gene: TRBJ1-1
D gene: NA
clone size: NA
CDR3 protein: CASSLRTGGGTEAFF
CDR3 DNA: TGTGCCAGCAGCCTTCGGACGGGTGGAGGCACTGAAGCTTTCTTT

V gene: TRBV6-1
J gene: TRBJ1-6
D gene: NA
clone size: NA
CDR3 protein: CASSGGGPFSYNSPLHF
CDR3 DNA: TGTGCCAGCAGTGGAGGAGGCCCCTTCTCCTATAATTCACCCCTCCACTTT